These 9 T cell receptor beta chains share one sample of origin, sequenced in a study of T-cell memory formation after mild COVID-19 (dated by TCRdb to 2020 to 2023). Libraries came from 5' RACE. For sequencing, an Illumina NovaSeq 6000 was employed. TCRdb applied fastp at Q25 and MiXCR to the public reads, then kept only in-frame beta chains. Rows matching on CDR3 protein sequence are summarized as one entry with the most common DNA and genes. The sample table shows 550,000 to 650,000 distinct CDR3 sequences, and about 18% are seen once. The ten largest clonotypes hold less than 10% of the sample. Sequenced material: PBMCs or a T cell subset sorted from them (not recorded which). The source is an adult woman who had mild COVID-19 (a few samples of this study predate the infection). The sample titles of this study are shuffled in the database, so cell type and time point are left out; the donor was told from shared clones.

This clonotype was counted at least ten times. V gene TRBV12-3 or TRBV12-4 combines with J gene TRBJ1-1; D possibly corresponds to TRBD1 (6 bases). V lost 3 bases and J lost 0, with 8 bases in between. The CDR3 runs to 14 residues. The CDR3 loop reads CASSLQGMNTEAFF. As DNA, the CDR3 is TGTGCCAGCAGTTTGCAGGGGATGAACACTGAAGCTTTCTTT.

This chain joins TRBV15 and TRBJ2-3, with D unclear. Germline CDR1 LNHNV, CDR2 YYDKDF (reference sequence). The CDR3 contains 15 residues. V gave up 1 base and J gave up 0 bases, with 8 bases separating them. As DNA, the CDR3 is TGTGCCACCAGCAGAGTTACCTCTAGCACAGATACGCAGTATTTT. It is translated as CATSRVTSSTDTQYF.

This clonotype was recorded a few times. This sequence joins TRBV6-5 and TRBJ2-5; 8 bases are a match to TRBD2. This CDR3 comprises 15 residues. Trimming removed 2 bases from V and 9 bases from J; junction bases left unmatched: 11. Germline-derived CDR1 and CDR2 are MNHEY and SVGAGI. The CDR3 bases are TGTGCCAGCAGTTACGAAACGGGAGGGTCCTCGGCCCAGTACTTC. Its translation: CASSYETGGSSAQYF.

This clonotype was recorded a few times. CDR3 coding DNA: TGCGCCAGCAGCCCTAGCGGGAGGGCCGAGCAGTACTTC. It is translated as CASSPSGRAEQYF. The chain has TRBV5-1 and TRBJ2-7; 12 nucleotides match TRBD2. The length of the CDR3 is 13 residues. Unmatched junction bases numbered 2, after V lost 4 bases and J lost 6 bases. The germline CDR1 and CDR2 sequences are SGHRS and YFSETQ.

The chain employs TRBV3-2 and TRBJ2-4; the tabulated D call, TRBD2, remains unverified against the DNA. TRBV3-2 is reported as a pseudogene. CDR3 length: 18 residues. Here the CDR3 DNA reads TGTGCCAGCAGCGCCGGGACTAGCGGGAGGCGAGCCAAAAACATTCAGTACTTC. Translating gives CASSAGTSGRRAKNIQYF.

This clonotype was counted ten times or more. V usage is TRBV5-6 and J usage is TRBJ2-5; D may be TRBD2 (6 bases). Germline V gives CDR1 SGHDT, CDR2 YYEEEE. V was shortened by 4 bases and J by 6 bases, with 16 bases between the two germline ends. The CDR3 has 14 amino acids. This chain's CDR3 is CASSPAGSTQTQYF. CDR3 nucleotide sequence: TGTGCCAGCAGCCCTGCCGGGAGCACCCAGACCCAGTACTTC.

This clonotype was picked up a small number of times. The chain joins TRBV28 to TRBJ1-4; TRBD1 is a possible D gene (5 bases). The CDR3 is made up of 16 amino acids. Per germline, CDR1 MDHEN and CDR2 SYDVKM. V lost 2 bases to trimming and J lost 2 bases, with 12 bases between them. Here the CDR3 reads CASSLGQGPTNEKLFF. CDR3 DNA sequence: TGTGCCAGCAGTTTAGGGCAGGGACCTACTAATGAAAAACTGTTTTTT.

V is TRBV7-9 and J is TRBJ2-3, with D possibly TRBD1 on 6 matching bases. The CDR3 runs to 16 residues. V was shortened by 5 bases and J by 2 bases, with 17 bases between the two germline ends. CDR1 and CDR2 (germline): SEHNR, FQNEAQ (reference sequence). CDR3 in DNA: TGTGCCAGCAGCCCCCAGACAGGCTTGGTCACAGATACGCAGTATTTT. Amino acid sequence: CASSPQTGLVTDTQYF.

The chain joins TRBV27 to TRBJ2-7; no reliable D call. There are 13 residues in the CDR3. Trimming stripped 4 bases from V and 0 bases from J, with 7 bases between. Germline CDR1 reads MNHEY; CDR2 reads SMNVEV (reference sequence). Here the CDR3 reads CASSWGYSYEQYF. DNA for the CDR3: TGTGCCAGCAGTTGGGGTTACTCCTACGAGCAGTACTTC.